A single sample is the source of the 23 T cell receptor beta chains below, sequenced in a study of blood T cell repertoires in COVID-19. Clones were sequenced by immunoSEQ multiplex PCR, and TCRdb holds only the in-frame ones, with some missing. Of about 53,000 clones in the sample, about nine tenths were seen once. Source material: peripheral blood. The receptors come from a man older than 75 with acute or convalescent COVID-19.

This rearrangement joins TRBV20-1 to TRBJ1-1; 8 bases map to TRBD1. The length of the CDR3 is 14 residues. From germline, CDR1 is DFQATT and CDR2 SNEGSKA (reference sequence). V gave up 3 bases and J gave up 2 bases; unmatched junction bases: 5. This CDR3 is CSASLSGGNTEAFF. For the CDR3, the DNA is TGCAGTGCTAGTTTATCAGGGGGCAACACTGAAGCTTTCTTT.

The CDR3 reads CASSFDRGYQETQYF. The CDR3 region has the DNA TGTGCCAGCAGCTTTGACAGGGGATACCAAGAGACCCAGTACTTC. V usage is TRBV7-2 and J usage is TRBJ2-5, with 8 bases that match TRBD1. V was clipped by 3 bases and J by 0 bases; unmatched bases: 3. The germline gives CDR1 SGHTA, CDR2 FQGNSA. CDR3 size: 15 residues. The full variable domain, in which reference TRBV7-2 and TRBJ2-5 provide the parts outside the CDR3, is GAGVSQSPSNKVTEKGKDVELRCDPISGHTALYWYRQSLGQGLEFLIYFQGNSAPDKSGLPSDRFSAERTGGSVSTLTIQRTQQEDSAVYLCASSFDRGYQETQYFGPGTRLLVL.

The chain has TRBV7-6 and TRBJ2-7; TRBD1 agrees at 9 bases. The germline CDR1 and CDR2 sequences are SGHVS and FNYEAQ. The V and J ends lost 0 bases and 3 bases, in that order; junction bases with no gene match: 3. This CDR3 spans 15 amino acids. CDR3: CASSLAGQGVYEQYF. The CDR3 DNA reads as TGTGCCAGCAGCTTAGCGGGACAGGGCGTCTACGAGCAGTACTTC. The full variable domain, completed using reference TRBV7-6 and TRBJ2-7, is GAGVSQSPRYKVTKRGQDVALRCDPISGHVSLYWYRQALGQGPEFLTYFNYEAQQDKSGLPNDRFSAERPEGSISTLTIQRTEQRDSAMYRCASSLAGQGVYEQYFGPGTRLTVT.

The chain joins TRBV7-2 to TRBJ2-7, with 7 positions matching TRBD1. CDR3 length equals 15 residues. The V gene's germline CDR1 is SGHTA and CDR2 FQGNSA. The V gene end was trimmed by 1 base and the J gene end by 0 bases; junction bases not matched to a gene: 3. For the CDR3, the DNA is TGTGCCAGCAGCTTAGTACAGGGGAGCTCCTACGAGCAGTACTTC. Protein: CASSLVQGSSYEQYF.

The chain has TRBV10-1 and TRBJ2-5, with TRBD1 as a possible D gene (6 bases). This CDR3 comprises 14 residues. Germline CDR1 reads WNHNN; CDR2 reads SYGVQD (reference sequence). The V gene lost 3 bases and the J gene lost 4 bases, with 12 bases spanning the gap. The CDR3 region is CASSDGGAGETQYF. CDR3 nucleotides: TGCGCCAGCAGTGATGGGGGCGCCGGAGAGACCCAGTACTTC.

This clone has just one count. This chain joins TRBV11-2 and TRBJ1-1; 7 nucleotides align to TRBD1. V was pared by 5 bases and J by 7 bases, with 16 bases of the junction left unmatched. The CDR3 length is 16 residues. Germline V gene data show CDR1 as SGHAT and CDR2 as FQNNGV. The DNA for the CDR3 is TGTGCCAGCAGCGATTCCCTGGCAGGGGGTTCGGTTGAAGCTTTCTTT. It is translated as CASSDSLAGGSVEAFF.

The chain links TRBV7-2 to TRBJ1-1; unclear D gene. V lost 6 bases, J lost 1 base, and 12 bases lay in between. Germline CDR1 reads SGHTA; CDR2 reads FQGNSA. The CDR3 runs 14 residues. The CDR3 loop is CASSPLRGNTEAFF. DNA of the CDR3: TGTGCCAGCAGTCCCCTCCGCGGGAACACTGAAGCTTTCTTT.

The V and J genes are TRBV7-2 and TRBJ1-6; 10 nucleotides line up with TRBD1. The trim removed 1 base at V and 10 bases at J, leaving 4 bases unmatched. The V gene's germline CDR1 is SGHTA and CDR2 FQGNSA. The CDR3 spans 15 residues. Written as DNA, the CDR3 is TGTGCCAGCAGCTTAGGGGGACAGGGGAAGTCACCCCTCCACTTT. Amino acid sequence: CASSLGGQGKSPLHF.

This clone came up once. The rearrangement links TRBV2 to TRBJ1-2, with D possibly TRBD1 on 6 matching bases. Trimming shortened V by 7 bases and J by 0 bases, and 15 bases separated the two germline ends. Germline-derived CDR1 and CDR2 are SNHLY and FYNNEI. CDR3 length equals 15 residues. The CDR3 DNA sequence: TGTGCCAGCATCAAGGACAGCGCTTCTAACTATGGCTACACCTTC. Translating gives CASIKDSASNYGYTF.

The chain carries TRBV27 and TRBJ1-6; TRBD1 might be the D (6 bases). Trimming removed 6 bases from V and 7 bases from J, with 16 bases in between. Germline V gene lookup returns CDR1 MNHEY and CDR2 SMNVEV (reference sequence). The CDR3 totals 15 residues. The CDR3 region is CASRLRDTENSPLHF. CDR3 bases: TGTGCCAGCAGATTACGGGACACCGAAAATTCACCCCTCCACTTT.

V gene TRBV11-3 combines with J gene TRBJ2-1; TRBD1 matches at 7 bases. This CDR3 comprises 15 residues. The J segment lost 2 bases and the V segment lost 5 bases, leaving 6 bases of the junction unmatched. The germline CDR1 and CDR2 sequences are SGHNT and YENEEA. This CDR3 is CASSPRQGTYNEQFF. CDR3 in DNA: TGTGCCAGCAGCCCACGACAGGGCACCTACAATGAGCAGTTCTTC.

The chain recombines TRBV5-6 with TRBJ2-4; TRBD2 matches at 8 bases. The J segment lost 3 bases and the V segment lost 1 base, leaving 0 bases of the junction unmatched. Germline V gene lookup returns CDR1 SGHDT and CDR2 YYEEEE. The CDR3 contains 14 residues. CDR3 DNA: TGTGCCAGCAGCTTGACTAGCGGCAAAAACATTCAGTACTTC. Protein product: CASSLTSGKNIQYF.

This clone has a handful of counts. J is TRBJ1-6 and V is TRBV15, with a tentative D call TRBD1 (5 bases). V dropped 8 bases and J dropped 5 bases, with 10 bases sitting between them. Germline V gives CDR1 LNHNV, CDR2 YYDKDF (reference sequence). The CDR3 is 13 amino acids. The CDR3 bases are TGTGCCACCGGTACGGGGGATAATTCACCCCTCCACTTT. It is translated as CATGTGDNSPLHF.

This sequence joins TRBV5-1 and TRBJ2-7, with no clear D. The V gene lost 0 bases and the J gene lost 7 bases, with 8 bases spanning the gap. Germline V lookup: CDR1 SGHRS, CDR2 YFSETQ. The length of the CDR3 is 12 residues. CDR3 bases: TGCGCCAGCAGCTTGGGTCTCAGAGAGCAGTACTTC. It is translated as CASSLGLREQYF.

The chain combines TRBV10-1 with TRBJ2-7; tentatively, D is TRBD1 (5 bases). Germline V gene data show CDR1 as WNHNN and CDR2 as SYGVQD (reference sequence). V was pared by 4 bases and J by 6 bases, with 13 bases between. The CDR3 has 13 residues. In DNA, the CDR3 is TGCGCCAGCAGTGGTTCGCAGGGTGGCGAGCAGTACTTC. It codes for CASSGSQGGEQYF.

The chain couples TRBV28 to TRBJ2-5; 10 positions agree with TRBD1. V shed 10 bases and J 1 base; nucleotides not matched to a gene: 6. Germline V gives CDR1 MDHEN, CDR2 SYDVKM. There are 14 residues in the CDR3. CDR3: CAITDRGFQETQYF. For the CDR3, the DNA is TGTGCCATTACGGACAGGGGGTTCCAAGAGACCCAGTACTTC.

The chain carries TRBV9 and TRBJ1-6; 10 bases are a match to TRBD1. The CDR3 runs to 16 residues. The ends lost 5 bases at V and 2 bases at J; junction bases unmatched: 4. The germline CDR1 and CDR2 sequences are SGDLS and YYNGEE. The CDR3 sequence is CASSSGQGTYNSPLHF. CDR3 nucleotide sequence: TGTGCCAGCAGTTCGGGACAGGGGACCTATAATTCACCCCTCCACTTT.

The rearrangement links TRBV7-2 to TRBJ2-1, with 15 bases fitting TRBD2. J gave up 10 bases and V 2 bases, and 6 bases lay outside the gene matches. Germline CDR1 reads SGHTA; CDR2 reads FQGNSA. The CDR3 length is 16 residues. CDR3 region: CASSLRTSGGGTEQFF. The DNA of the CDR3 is TGTGCCAGCAGCTTAAGGACTAGCGGGGGGGGCACGGAGCAGTTCTTC.

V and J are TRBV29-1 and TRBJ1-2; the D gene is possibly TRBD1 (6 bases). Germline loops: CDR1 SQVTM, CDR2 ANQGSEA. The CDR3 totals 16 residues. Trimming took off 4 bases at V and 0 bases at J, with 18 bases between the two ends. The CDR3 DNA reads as TGCAGCGTTGCCCCTTTGGGGGGGGCGCCTAACTATGGCTACACCTTC. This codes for CSVAPLGGAPNYGYTF.

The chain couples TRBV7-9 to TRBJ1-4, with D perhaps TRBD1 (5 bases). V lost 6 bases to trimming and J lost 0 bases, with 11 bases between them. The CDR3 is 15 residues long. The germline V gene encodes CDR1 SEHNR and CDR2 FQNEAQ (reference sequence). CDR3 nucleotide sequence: TGTGCCAGCAGTCTCGGGGGGTCAACTAATGAAAAACTGTTTTTT. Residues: CASSLGGSTNEKLFF. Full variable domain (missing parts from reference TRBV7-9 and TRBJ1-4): DTGVSQNPRHKITKRGQNVTFRCDPISEHNRLYWYRQTLGQGPEFLTYFQNEAQLEKSRLLSDRFSAERPKGSFSTLEIQRTEQGDSAMYLCASSLGGSTNEKLFFGSGTQLSVL.

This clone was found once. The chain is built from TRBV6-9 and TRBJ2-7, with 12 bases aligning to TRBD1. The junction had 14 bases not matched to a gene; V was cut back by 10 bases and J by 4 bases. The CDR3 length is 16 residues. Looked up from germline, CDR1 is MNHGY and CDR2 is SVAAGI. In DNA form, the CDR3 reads TGTGCCAAACAGCCCCATGGGACAGGGGGCTTGTACGAGCAGTACTTC. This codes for CAKQPHGTGGLYEQYF.

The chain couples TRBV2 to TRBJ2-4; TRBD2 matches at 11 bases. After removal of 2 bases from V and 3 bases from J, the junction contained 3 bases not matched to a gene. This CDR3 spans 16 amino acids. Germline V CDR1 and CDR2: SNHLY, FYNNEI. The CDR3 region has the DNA TGTGCCAGCAGTGAACCCCTAGCGGGGGGCAAAAACATTCAGTACTTC. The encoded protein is CASSEPLAGGKNIQYF.

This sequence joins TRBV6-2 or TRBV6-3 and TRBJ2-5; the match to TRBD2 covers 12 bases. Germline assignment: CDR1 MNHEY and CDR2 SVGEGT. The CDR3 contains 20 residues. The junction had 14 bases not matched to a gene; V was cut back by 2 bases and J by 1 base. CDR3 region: CASSYNPRLAGEVSQETQYF. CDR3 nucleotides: TGTGCCAGCAGTTACAACCCAAGACTAGCGGGGGAGGTGAGCCAAGAGACCCAGTACTTC.